These 25 T cell receptor beta chains share one sample of origin, sequenced in a study of T-cell memory formation after mild COVID-19 (dated by TCRdb to 2020 to 2022). Libraries were prepared through 5' RACE. Instrument used: Illumina NovaSeq 6000. TCRdb reran the public reads through fastp at Q25 and MiXCR, keeping productive beta chains. Each CDR3 protein appears once, grouped with its most common genes and DNA. A total of roughly 340,000 distinct CDR3 sequences appear in this sample, 20% to 25% of them only once. Roughly a fifth of the sample goes to the ten largest clones. The sample consisted of PBMCs or a T cell subset sorted from them (not recorded which). All receptors derive from a man younger than 30 who had mild COVID-19 (a few samples of this study predate the infection). The sample titles of this study are shuffled in the database, so cell type and time point are left out; the donor was told from shared clones.

The chain uses TRBV28 and TRBJ1-4, with D hard to call. V dropped 5 bases and J dropped 3 bases, with 10 bases sitting between them. Per the germline V gene, CDR1 is MDHEN and CDR2 is SYDVKM. CDR3 length equals 14 residues. CDR3 region: CASSLLFSNEKLFF. The CDR3, as DNA: TGTGCCAGCAGTCTCTTATTTTCTAATGAAAAACTGTTTTTT.

The chain links TRBV4-3 to TRBJ2-1; 9 bases are shared with TRBD2. Germline V CDR1 and CDR2: LGHNA, YSLEER. The CDR3 consists of 15 residues. Trimming took 3 bases from V and 10 from J; bases not matched to a gene: 10. The CDR3 loop is CASSQGLAGSQEQFF. The CDR3 DNA is TGCGCCAGCAGCCAGGGCCTAGCGGGGTCCCAGGAGCAGTTCTTC.

The V call is TRBV29-1, the J call TRBJ2-3; unclear D gene. Germline CDR1 reads SQVTM; CDR2 reads ANQGSEA. This CDR3 has 12 amino acids. Trimming shortened V by 6 bases and J by 6 bases, and 13 bases separated the two germline ends. The CDR3 DNA is TGCAGCGTCTCTGGTGTGGCGGATACGCAGTATTTT. Translated, it gives CSVSGVADTQYF.

In this sample, this clonotype turned up a few times. The chain carries TRBV3-1 and TRBJ2-5; D is undetermined. V lost 0 bases, J lost 5 bases, and 13 bases lay in between. Germline assignment: CDR1 LGHDT and CDR2 YNNKEL (reference sequence). This CDR3 has 15 residues. Written as DNA, the CDR3 is TGTGCCAGCAGCCAAGATTCTAGTTCTGGGGAGACCCAGTACTTC. It codes for CASSQDSSSGETQYF.

J is TRBJ2-7 and V is TRBV9, with 8 bases aligning to TRBD2. The CDR3 totals 11 residues. CDR1 SGDLS and CDR2 YYNGEE come from the germline V gene. The CDR3 region has the DNA TGTGCCAGCAGCGTAACTAAGCGGGGGAACGTC. Encoded protein: CASSVTKRGNV.

V usage is TRBV27 and J usage is TRBJ2-7; 11 bases line up with TRBD2. J was trimmed by 3 bases and V by 8 bases; bases with no gene match: 15. The germline gives CDR1 MNHEY, CDR2 SMNVEV (reference sequence). The CDR3 runs 17 residues. This CDR3 reads CASRVLSSGGTLYEQYF. The DNA for the CDR3 is TGTGCCAGCCGAGTACTCTCTAGCGGGGGGACACTCTACGAGCAGTACTTC.

This clonotype was counted only a few times. V and J are TRBV6-2 or TRBV6-3 and TRBJ2-1; 7 nucleotides line up with TRBD1. V lost 6 bases to trimming and J lost 8 bases; unmatched junction nucleotides: 10. The CDR3 length is 14 residues. From germline, CDR1 is MNHEY and CDR2 SVGEGT. CDR3: CASRRTGERDEQFF. The CDR3 region has the DNA TGTGCCAGCAGACGAACAGGGGAAAGGGATGAGCAGTTCTTC.

The chain joins TRBV11-2 to TRBJ2-3; 9 bases map to TRBD2. Unmatched junction bases numbered 7, after V lost 4 bases and J lost 2 bases. In germline, CDR1 is SGHAT, CDR2 FQNNGV. CDR3 size: 16 residues. The DNA for the CDR3 is TGTGCCAGCAGCTACCGCCTAGCGGGGCCCACAGATACGCAGTATTTT. Its protein is CASSYRLAGPTDTQYF.

The chain carries TRBV6-2 or TRBV6-3 and TRBJ1-5; TRBD1 might be the D (6 bases). The CDR3 contains 13 residues. Trimming removed 6 bases at V and 7 bases at J, with 13 bases between. Germline assignment: CDR1 MNHEY and CDR2 SVGEGT. CDR3 protein: CASSPTGGQPQHF. DNA of the CDR3: TGTGCCAGCAGCCCCACCGGGGGCCAGCCCCAGCATTTT.

The V gene is TRBV7-9, the J gene TRBJ2-5; the D call may be TRBD1 or TRBD2 (5 bases each). V was cut by 5 bases and J by 2 bases, with 15 bases left in between. Germline lookup yields CDR1 SEHNR and CDR2 FQNEAQ (reference sequence). CDR3 length equals 15 residues. The CDR3 nucleotides read TGTGCCAGCAGCCCGCTAGGGGACGAACAAGAGACCCAGTACTTC. Translated: CASSPLGDEQETQYF.

This clonotype was seen only a few times. The rearrangement uses TRBV7-9 and TRBJ2-1; D might be TRBD2 (6 bases). The V gene's germline CDR1 is SEHNR and CDR2 FQNEAQ (reference sequence). V lost 5 bases to trimming and J lost 1 base, with 15 bases between them. The CDR3 is 16 residues long. CDR3 bases: TGTGCCAGCAGCGCTAGCCGGGGGAGGTCCTACAATGAGCAGTTCTTC. Encoded protein: CASSASRGRSYNEQFF.

The V call is TRBV7-2, the J call TRBJ2-7, with 10 bases aligning to TRBD2. The J segment lost 6 bases and the V segment lost 0 bases, leaving 8 bases of the junction unmatched. The CDR3 totals 16 residues. Germline CDR1 SGHTA, CDR2 FQGNSA. The chain's CDR3 is CASSLALAGDLSEQYF. The CDR3 nucleotides read TGTGCCAGCAGCTTAGCGCTAGCGGGGGATTTGAGCGAGCAGTACTTC.

This clonotype was seen a few times. V gene TRBV7-2 combines with J gene TRBJ1-5; D perhaps matches TRBD1 (5 bases). The germline V and J ends were trimmed by 1 base and 6 bases, with 13 bases remaining between them. The germline V gene encodes CDR1 SGHTA and CDR2 FQGNSA. This CDR3 comprises 15 residues. The CDR3 nucleotides read TGTGCCAGCAGCTTAGGGGACGCCGGCAGTCAGCCCCAGCATTTT. It specifies CASSLGDAGSQPQHF. Drawing the rest from reference TRBV7-2 and TRBJ1-5, the complete variable domain is GAGVSQSPSNKVTEKGKDVELRCDPISGHTALYWYRQSLGQGLEFLIYFQGNSAPDKSGLPSDRFSAERTGGSVSTLTIQRTQQEDSAVYLCASSLGDAGSQPQHFGDGTRLSIL.

The table lists this clonotype with many counts. The V and J genes are TRBV2 and TRBJ2-7; no clear D. CDR1 SNHLY and CDR2 FYNNEI come from the germline V gene. V lost 5 bases to trimming and J lost 3 bases, with 11 bases between them. The CDR3 length is 13 residues. The CDR3 DNA reads TGTGCCAGCAGTCTTACCGAAAACTACGAGCAGTACTTC. Its translation is CASSLTENYEQYF.

In its sample, this clonotype was seen a few times. The V call is TRBV10-3, the J call TRBJ1-1; 9 bases are shared with TRBD1. The CDR3 runs 14 residues. Looked up from germline, CDR1 is ENHRY and CDR2 is SYGVKD. V was pared by 6 bases and J by 3 bases, with 5 bases of the junction left unmatched. CDR3 sequence (DNA): TGTGCCATCAGGCGGGACAGGGCCGACACTGAAGCTTTCTTT. Its translation: CAIRRDRADTEAFF.

The chain couples TRBV7-2 to TRBJ1-1; D uncertain. CDR1 and CDR2 (germline): SGHTA, FQGNSA. Trimming removed 5 bases at V and 9 bases at J, with 19 bases between. The CDR3 totals 14 residues. The CDR3 here is CASSPGPRAPKAFF. CDR3 DNA sequence: TGTGCCAGCAGCCCCGGCCCGCGGGCCCCTAAAGCTTTCTTT.

This clonotype has just a few counts. The chain joins TRBV5-1 to TRBJ2-2; 15 bases align to TRBD2. Germline V gene data show CDR1 as SGHRS and CDR2 as YFSETQ. The CDR3 runs 18 residues. After removal of 4 bases from V and 0 bases from J, the junction contained 4 bases not matched to a gene. CDR3 sequence: CASSRGTSGGPNTGELFF. The CDR3 DNA follows: TGCGCCAGCAGCCGTGGGACTAGCGGGGGGCCGAACACCGGGGAGCTGTTTTTT.

The J gene is TRBJ2-2, the V gene TRBV5-1, with 7 bases lining up with TRBD2. CDR1 is SGHRS and CDR2 is YFSETQ in the germline V gene. The CDR3 totals 16 residues. V gave up 2 bases and J gave up 1 base; unmatched junction bases: 5. CDR3 DNA sequence: TGCGCCAGCAGCTTAGGGCCTAGCGGGAACACCGGGGAGCTGTTTTTT. This sequence encodes CASSLGPSGNTGELFF.

This clonotype was counted a few times. Here the CDR3 reads CASSLAGITGELFF. CDR3 DNA: TGTGCCAGCAGCCTAGCGGGGATTACCGGGGAGCTGTTTTTT. The rearrangement joins TRBV7-3 to TRBJ2-2, with 9 bases fitting TRBD2. V dropped 5 bases and J dropped 5; count of bases not matched to a gene: 3. Looked up from germline, CDR1 is SGHTA and CDR2 is FQGTGA. This CDR3 has 14 amino acids.

This clonotype was observed a few times. V usage is TRBV7-9 and J usage is TRBJ2-5; 13 nucleotides align to TRBD2. The CDR3 loop spans 16 amino acids. With 5 bases clipped from V and 1 base from J, the junction kept 4 bases outside the gene matches. Germline values: CDR1 SEHNR, CDR2 FQNEAQ (reference sequence). The CDR3 spells CASSRGLAGAQETQYF. The CDR3 DNA sequence: TGTGCCAGCAGCCGCGGACTAGCGGGGGCCCAAGAGACCCAGTACTTC.

This clonotype came up a few times. The V gene is TRBV5-6, the J gene TRBJ2-5; 7 bases are a match to TRBD1. Unmatched junction bases numbered 10, after V lost 5 bases and J lost 6 bases. This CDR3 region has 14 residues. The germline V gene has CDR1 SGHDT and CDR2 YYEEEE. The CDR3 region is CASSRDSLGKTQYF. CDR3 nucleotide sequence: TGTGCCAGCAGTCGGGACAGCCTGGGAAAGACCCAGTACTTC.

This clonotype has only a few counts. This chain connects TRBV5-1 to TRBJ2-7; D unclear. Germline CDR1 and CDR2: SGHRS and YFSETQ. The CDR3 runs to 11 residues. V dropped 3 bases and J dropped 7 bases, with 8 bases sitting between them. Here the CDR3 reads CASSSSEEQYF. CDR3 nucleotides: TGCGCCAGCAGCTCGTCTGAGGAGCAGTACTTC.

The rearrangement joins TRBV29-1 to TRBJ2-7, with TRBD2 matching over 9 bases. The CDR3 length is 12 residues. The V and J ends lost 6 bases and 5 bases, in that order; junction bases with no gene match: 5. The V gene's germline CDR1 is SQVTM and CDR2 ANQGSEA. CDR3 sequence (DNA): TGCAGCGTGGCGGGGGGGCCGGACGAGCAGTACTTC. Translated: CSVAGGPDEQYF.

This clonotype was seen only a few times. In DNA, the CDR3 is TGCGCCAGCAGCCAAGAGGCGGGGGGCTGGACTGAAGCTTTCTTT. The encoded protein is CASSQEAGGWTEAFF. The chain uses TRBV4-3 and TRBJ1-1; the D gene is possibly TRBD1 (6 bases). Germline CDR1 reads LGHNA; CDR2 reads YSLEER. The V end lost 0 bases, the J end lost 5 bases, and 13 bases lay between the germline ends. The CDR3 runs to 15 residues.

In its sample, this clonotype was seen a few times. The V and J genes are TRBV5-1 and TRBJ2-3; D is ambiguous. Trimming pared 2 bases from V and 3 bases from J, leaving 13 bases between. CDR1 and CDR2 from the germline V gene are SGHRS and YFSETQ. The CDR3 covers 15 residues. The CDR3 sequence: CASSFYSVRTDTQYF. The CDR3 DNA reads TGCGCCAGCAGCTTCTATTCCGTTCGTACAGATACGCAGTATTTT.